This record concerns one T cell receptor beta chain sequence. This sample was included in a study of control samples from healthy donors and cancer patients. This CDR3 is 12 amino acids long. CDR1 and CDR2 (germline): SQVTM, ANQGSEA. V was shortened by 3 bases and J by 8 bases, with 10 bases between the two germline ends. TCRdb's table, derived via immunoSEQ multiplex PCR, lists solely in-frame clones and lacks some. The data show roughly 190,000 clones, 91% seen once. The sample comprised blood. The genes are TRBV29-1 and TRBJ1-4, with D unclear. The clonotype was recovered from a woman aged 30 to 39 in good health. This CDR3 is CSVEQDPEKLFF. The CDR3 DNA follows: TGCAGCGTTGAGCAGGACCCCGAAAAACTGTTTTTT.